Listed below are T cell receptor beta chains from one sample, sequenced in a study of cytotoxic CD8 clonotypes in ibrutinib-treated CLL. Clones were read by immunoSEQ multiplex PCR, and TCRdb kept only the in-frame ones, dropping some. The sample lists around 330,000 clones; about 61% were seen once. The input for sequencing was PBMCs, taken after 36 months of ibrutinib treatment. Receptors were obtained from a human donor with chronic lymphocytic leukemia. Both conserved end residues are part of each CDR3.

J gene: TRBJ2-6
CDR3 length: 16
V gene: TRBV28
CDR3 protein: CATAGTASSGANVLTF

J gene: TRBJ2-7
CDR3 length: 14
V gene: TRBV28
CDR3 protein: CASSLTGSGYEQYF

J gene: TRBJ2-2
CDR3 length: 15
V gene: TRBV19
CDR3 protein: CASAGSGGAPGELFF

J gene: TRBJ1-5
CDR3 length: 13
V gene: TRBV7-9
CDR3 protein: CASSLVGNQPQHF

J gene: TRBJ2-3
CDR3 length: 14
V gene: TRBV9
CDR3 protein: CASSGAHRGDTQYF

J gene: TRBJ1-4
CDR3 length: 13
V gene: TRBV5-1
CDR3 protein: CASSFGQSEKLFF

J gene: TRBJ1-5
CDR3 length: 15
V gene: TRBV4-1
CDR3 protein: CASSQGVGGFQPQHF

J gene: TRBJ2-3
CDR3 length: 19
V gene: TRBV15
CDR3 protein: CATSRVGRASGIRTDTQYF

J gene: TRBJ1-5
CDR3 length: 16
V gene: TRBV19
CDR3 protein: CASRKDSDLFNQPQHF

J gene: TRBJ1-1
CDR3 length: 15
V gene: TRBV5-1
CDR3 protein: CASSKTAGLMTEAFF

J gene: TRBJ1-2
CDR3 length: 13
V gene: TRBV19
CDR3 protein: CATYRQGNYGYTF

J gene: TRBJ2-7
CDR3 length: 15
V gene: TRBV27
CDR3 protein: CASRTSGGWANEQYF

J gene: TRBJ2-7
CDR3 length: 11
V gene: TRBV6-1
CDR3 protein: CASSATGLGYF

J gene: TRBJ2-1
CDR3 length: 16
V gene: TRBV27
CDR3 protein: CASSLQLRIGVGEQFF

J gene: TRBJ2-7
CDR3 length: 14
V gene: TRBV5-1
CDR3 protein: CASTPVPLVYEQYF

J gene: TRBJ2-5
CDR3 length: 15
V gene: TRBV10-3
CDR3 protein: CAISESSGTQETQYF

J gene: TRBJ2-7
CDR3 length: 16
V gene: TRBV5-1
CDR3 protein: CASSLAPGLERLEQYF

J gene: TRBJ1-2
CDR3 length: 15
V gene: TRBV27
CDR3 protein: CASSSRDRGNYGYTF

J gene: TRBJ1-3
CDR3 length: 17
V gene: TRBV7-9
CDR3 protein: CASSKPTGVNSGNTIYF

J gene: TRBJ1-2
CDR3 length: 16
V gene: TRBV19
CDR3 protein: CASSRGQGALFGGYTF

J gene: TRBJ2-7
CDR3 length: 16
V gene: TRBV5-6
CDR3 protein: CASSLGRTEGTYEQYF

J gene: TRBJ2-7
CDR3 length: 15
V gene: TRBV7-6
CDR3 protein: CASSLGTGQPYEQYF

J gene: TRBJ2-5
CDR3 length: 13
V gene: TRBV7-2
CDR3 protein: CASSFSGAETQYF

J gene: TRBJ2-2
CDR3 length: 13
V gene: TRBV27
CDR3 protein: CASRRRGTGELFF

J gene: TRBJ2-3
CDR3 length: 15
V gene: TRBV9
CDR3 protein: CASAGRGNGFDTQYF

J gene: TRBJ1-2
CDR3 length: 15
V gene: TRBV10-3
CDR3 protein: CAISELDTPNYGYTF

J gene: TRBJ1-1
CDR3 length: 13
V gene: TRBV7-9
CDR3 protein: CASSLSENTEAFF

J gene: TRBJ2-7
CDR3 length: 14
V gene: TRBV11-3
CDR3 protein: CASSLGDSGYEQYF

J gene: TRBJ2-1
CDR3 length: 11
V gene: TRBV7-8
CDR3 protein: CASSFSDEQFF

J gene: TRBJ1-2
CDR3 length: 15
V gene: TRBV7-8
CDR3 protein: CASSLARGTIYGYTF

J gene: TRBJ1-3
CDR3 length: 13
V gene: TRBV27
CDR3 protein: CASSFLEGNTIYF

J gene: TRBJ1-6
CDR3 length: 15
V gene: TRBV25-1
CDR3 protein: CASSEYRGGNSPLHF

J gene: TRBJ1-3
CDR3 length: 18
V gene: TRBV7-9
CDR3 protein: CASSFPPPSTDSGNTIYF

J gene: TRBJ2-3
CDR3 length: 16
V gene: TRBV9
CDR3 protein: CASSVAGSPQGYTQYF

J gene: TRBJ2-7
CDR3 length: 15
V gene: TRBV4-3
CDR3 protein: CASSQSSGSSYEQYF

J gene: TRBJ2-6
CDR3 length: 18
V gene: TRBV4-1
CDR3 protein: CASSQVSAGHLWANVLTF

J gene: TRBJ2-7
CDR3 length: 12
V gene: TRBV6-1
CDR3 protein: CASSEPSPEQYF

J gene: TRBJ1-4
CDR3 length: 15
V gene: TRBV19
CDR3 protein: CASSSYIPGHEKLFF

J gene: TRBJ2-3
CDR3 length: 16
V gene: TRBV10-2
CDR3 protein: CASREGQMASTDTQYF

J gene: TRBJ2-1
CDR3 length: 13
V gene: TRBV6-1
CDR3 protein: CASSVSQGDEQFF

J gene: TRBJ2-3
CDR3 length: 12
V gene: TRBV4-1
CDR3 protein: CASSQDQYTQYF

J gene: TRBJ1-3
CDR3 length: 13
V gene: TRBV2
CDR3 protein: CASSWTAERTIYF

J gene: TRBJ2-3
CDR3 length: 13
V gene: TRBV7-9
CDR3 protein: CASSPTGVDTQYF

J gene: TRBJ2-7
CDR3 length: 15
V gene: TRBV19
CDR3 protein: CASSIADTSTYEQYF

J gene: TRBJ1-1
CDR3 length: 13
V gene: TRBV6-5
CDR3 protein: CASTGPSNTEAFF

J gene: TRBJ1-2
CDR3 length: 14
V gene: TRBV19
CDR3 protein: CASRLDPSWYGYTF

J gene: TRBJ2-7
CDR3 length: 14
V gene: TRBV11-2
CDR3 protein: CASSLDGGVYEQYF

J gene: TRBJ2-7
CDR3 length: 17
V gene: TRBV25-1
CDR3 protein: CASSGTREGLVRYEQYF

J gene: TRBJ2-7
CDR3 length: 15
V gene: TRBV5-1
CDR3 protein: CASSREGAPIYEQYF

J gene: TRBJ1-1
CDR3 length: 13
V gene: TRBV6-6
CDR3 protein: CASSPGRGPEAFF

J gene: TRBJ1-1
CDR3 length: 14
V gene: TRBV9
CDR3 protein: CASSVARDVTEAFF

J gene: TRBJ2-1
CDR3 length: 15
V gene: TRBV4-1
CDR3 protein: CASSPPGSSYNEQFF

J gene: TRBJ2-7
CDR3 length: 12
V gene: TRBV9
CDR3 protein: CASSVTQGEQYF

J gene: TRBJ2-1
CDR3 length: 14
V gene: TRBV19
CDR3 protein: CASSATSGYNEQFF

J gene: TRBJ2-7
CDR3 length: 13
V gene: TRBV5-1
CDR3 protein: CASSLRTAHEQYF

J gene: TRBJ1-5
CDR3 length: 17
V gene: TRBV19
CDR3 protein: CASSITPGGFPNQPQHF

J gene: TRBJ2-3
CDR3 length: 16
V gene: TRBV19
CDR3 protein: CASSSSWGRSTDTQYF

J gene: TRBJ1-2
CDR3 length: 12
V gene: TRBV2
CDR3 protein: CASSGQRGGYTF

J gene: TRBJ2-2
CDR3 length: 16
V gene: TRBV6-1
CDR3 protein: CASSAPGPTGTGELFF

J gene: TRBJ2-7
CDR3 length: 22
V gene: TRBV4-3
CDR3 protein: CASSQDLMSGLAGGTPSYEQYF